This TCR beta chain was found in a study of OX40 agonist ivuxolimab in advanced cancers. Study-level background: Three dose-escalation patients had partial responses: one with hepatocellular carcinoma and two with cutaneous melanoma.

Overall study results and limits: There were, on average, more expanded clones in CD8+ T cells than in CD4+.

Blood samples were obtained at baseline, cycle 4 day 1, and cycle 7 day 1. Of note for this clone: Its antigen remains unidentified.

Trimming took 0 bases from V and 8 from J, leaving 8 bases between them. This CDR3 is 12 amino acids long. The germline V gene encodes CDR1 SGDLS and CDR2 YYNGEE. Using immunoSEQ multiplex PCR, the repertoire was profiled, and TCRdb retains in-frame clones only, with some absent. The table records 40,000 to 45,000 clones, approximately 84% of them present only once. The sequence was obtained from an adult with an advanced solid tumor such as melanoma, head and neck, liver or kidney cancer. Specimen: CD4+ or CD8+ T cells sorted from blood, collected in a trial of the OX40 agonist ivuxolimab. The rearrangement uses TRBV9 and TRBJ1-1; D possibly corresponds to TRBD1 (6 bases). The CDR3 DNA follows: TGTGCCAGCAGCGTAGAAACAGGGGAAGCTTTCTTT. It specifies CASSVETGEAFF.